Below are 29 T cell receptor beta chains sequenced from a single sample in a study of blood T cell repertoires in COVID-19. TCRdb keeps only in-frame clones here, not all; method: immunoSEQ multiplex PCR. The top ten clones hold about 12% of a sample with some 130,000 clones, roughly 80% of them seen once. The sample consisted of peripheral blood. The receptors stem from a woman in her 30s who had recovered from COVID-19.

This chain uses TRBV29-1 with TRBJ1-2; D is unclear. Germline assignment: CDR1 SQVTM and CDR2 ANQGSEA. Trimming pared 8 bases from V and 5 bases from J, leaving 18 bases between. There are 13 residues in the CDR3. CDR3 nucleotides: TGCAGCACCACGCCACCTGGGCCTTATGGCTACACCTTC. It is translated as CSTTPPGPYGYTF.

The chain employs TRBV30 and TRBJ1-4; 11 nucleotides line up with TRBD1. CDR3 length equals 14 residues. Germline V gives CDR1 GTSNPN, CDR2 SVGIG (reference sequence). The V segment lost 1 base and the J segment 6 bases; nucleotides outside the gene matches: 1. CDR3 bases: TGTGCCTGGAGTGGGGACAGGGGGGATGAAAAACTGTTTTTT. Translating gives CAWSGDRGDEKLFF.

This chain connects TRBV11-2 to TRBJ2-5; TRBD1 aligns across 8 bases. The CDR3 runs to 15 residues. CDR1 is SGHAT, CDR2 FQNNGV, per germline. Trimming took 4 bases from V and 3 from J; bases not matched to a gene: 7. CDR3 sequence reads: CASSYSGGQEETQYF. The CDR3 region has the DNA TGTGCCAGCAGCTACTCAGGGGGCCAGGAAGAGACCCAGTACTTC.

The V call is TRBV20-1, the J call TRBJ2-1; possibly TRBD2 for D (6 bases). V was cut by 5 bases and J by 8 bases, with 10 bases left in between. CDR3 length equals 11 residues. Germline loops: CDR1 DFQATT, CDR2 SNEGSKA (reference sequence). The CDR3 loop is CSAGQRDEQFF. For the CDR3, the DNA is TGCAGTGCTGGTCAGCGGGATGAGCAGTTCTTC.

This clone turned up a few times. The J gene is TRBJ2-3, the V gene TRBV5-1; the match to TRBD2 covers 9 bases. The V and J ends lost 4 bases and 3 bases, in that order; junction bases with no gene match: 9. This CDR3 region has 16 residues. Germline V lookup: CDR1 SGHRS, CDR2 YFSETQ. The CDR3 DNA sequence: TGCGCCAGCAGCCAGTCCCTAGCGGGGAAGACAGATACGCAGTATTTT. This gives the protein CASSQSLAGKTDTQYF.

This clone was recorded only once. This chain joins TRBV7-2 and TRBJ2-5; TRBD2 is a possible D gene (6 bases). Looked up from germline, CDR1 is SGHTA and CDR2 is FQGNSA. This CDR3 spans 15 amino acids. V was trimmed by 3 bases and J by 11 bases, leaving 22 bases between them. As DNA, the CDR3 is TGTGCCAGCAGCTTTAAGACCCCGGGACTTTACACTCAGTACTTC. It encodes CASSFKTPGLYTQYF.

In its sample, this clone was seen once. V and J are TRBV27 and TRBJ2-5; 9 bases are shared with TRBD2. This CDR3 is 19 amino acids long. The germline V gene encodes CDR1 MNHEY and CDR2 SMNVEV (reference sequence). Unmatched junction bases numbered 16, after V lost 5 bases and J lost 0 bases. In DNA form, the CDR3 reads TGTGCCAGCAGTAATAGGGCGCCTAATAGCGGGGGTTACCAAGAGACCCAGTACTTC. Protein sequence: CASSNRAPNSGGYQETQYF.

The gene calls are TRBV18 and TRBJ1-6; TRBD1 agrees at 7 bases. After removal of 5 bases from V and 6 bases from J, the junction contained 7 bases not matched to a gene. Looked up from germline, CDR1 is KGHSH and CDR2 is LQKENI. This CDR3 comprises 15 residues. CDR3 loop: CASSTQTGSNSPLHF. The CDR3 DNA follows: TGTGCCAGCTCAACCCAGACAGGGTCTAATTCACCCCTCCACTTT.

The CDR3 loop reads CASSQVSGDGYTF. CDR3 nucleotides: TGTGCCAGCAGCCAAGTGTCAGGGGATGGCTACACCTTC. The gene calls are TRBV3-1 (or the pseudogene TRBV3-2) and TRBJ1-2, with D perhaps TRBD1 (6 bases). Germline V gene lookup returns CDR1 LGHDT and CDR2 YNNKEL (reference sequence). CDR3 length: 13 residues. V lost 1 base and J 6 bases, leaving 9 bases between the germline ends.

The chain joins TRBV4-1 to TRBJ2-7; TRBD1 matches 7 bases. Losses at the gene ends were 1 base for V and 4 bases for J; bases not matched to a gene: 7. Germline V gene data show CDR1 as MGHRA and CDR2 as YSYEKL. CDR3 length: 15 residues. CDR3 sequence: CASSQASTGSYEQYF. DNA for the CDR3: TGCGCCAGCAGCCAAGCTTCGACAGGGTCTTACGAGCAGTACTTC.

The rearrangement joins TRBV5-6 to TRBJ1-1; D not certain. The CDR3 runs to 11 residues. V was trimmed by 0 bases and J by 7 bases, leaving 4 bases between them. Germline assignment: CDR1 SGHDT and CDR2 YYEEEE. CDR3 loop: CASSLGHEAFF. The CDR3 DNA follows: TGTGCCAGCAGCTTGGGACATGAAGCTTTCTTT.

This clone was found once. This chain uses TRBV21-1 with TRBJ2-7; the listed D gene, TRBD1, was not tested against the DNA. TRBV21-1 constitutes a pseudogene. The CDR3 totals 18 residues. CDR3 DNA: TGTGCCAGCAGCAAATACTTAGTTGGGGGCAGGGACAACTACGAGCAGTACTTC. Translated: CASSKYLVGGRDNYEQYF.

The V gene is TRBV5-1, the J gene TRBJ2-1; weak D call: TRBD2 (6 bases). CDR1 and CDR2 (germline): SGHRS, YFSETQ. This CDR3 is built from 16 residues. Trimming took 4 bases from V and 2 from J, leaving 16 bases between them. The CDR3 DNA sequence: TGCGCCAGCAGCCCGGGCGGGGCCCTTCCCTACAATGAGCAGTTCTTC. This sequence encodes CASSPGGALPYNEQFF.

This clone was recorded once. The genes are TRBV27 and TRBJ2-3; 8 bases line up with TRBD1. CDR3 length: 14 amino acids. Trimming took 6 bases from V and 5 from J; bases not matched to a gene: 7. From germline, CDR1 is MNHEY and CDR2 SMNVEV (reference sequence). The CDR3 coding sequence is TGTGCCAGCAGGGACAGGGACGGCGGAGATACGCAGTATTTT. As protein: CASRDRDGGDTQYF.

The V gene is TRBV11-2, the J gene TRBJ1-2; D is possibly TRBD1 (6 bases). CDR1 SGHAT and CDR2 FQNNGV come from the germline V gene. CDR3 length: 18 amino acids. Trimming stripped 6 bases from V and 4 bases from J, with 27 bases between. The CDR3 reads CASSLSQVGAGASYGYTF. CDR3 nucleotide sequence: TGTGCCAGCAGTCTTAGCCAGGTGGGGGCAGGGGCGAGCTATGGCTACACCTTC.

The V and J genes are TRBV3-1 (or the pseudogene TRBV3-2) and TRBJ2-2, with D unresolved. Germline assignment: CDR1 LGHDT and CDR2 YNNKEL (reference sequence). Between the trimmed V and J ends, which lost 0 bases and 6 bases, there was a span of 23 bases. The CDR3 covers 19 residues. The CDR3 reads CASSQDLTPAERFAGELFF. In DNA, the CDR3 is TGTGCCAGCAGCCAAGATCTGACCCCCGCGGAGCGTTTCGCCGGGGAGCTGTTTTTT.

The chain employs TRBV2 and TRBJ1-2, with D possibly TRBD1 on 6 matching bases. The CDR3 length is 14 residues. The germline CDR1 and CDR2 sequences are SNHLY and FYNNEI. Trimming stripped 9 bases from V and 2 bases from J, with 16 bases between. The CDR3 DNA reads as TGTGCCAGTGAGGCTAAAGGGGGAAACTATGGCTACACCTTC. Its protein product is CASEAKGGNYGYTF.

This chain connects TRBV9 to TRBJ2-1, with TRBD2 identical over 10 bases. Germline trimming cut 0 bases from V and 8 bases from J; bases unmatched to any gene: 5. Germline values: CDR1 SGDLS, CDR2 YYNGEE. CDR3 length equals 15 residues. CDR3 sequence reads: CASSVEASGSYEQFF. CDR3 coding DNA: TGTGCCAGCAGCGTAGAAGCTAGCGGGAGCTATGAGCAGTTCTTC. Supplemented by reference TRBV9 and TRBJ2-1, the full variable domain reads DSGVTQTPKHLITATGQRVTLRCSPRSGDLSVYWYQQSLDQGLQFLIQYYNGEERAKGNILERFSAQQFPDLHSELNLSSLELGDSALYFCASSVEASGSYEQFFGPGTRLTVL.

This chain connects TRBV27 to TRBJ2-1, with 7 bases matching TRBD1. Germline V gene sequence: CDR1 MNHEY, CDR2 SMNVEV (reference sequence). Unmatched junction bases numbered 9, after V lost 5 bases and J lost 2 bases. The CDR3 length is 16 residues. CDR3 loop: CASSNLQGTPYNEQFF. The CDR3 DNA reads as TGTGCCAGCAGTAATCTACAGGGGACCCCCTACAATGAGCAGTTCTTC.

A word on this clone: A read error may produce the germline difference seen at one junction end. V is TRBV7-7 and J is TRBJ2-5, with 12 bases identical to TRBD2. CDR3 length: 15 amino acids. Germline values: CDR1 SSHAT, CDR2 FNYEAQ (reference sequence). The CDR3 region is CASSPGLAGKETQYF. CDR3 in DNA: TGTGCTAGCAGCCCAGGACTAGCGGGGAAAGAGACCCAGTACTTC.

This rearrangement joins TRBV10-1 to TRBJ1-2; 7 positions match TRBD1. There are 12 residues in the CDR3. J lost 8 bases, V lost 9 bases, and 9 bases had no gene match. Looked up from germline, CDR1 is WNHNN and CDR2 is SYGVQD (reference sequence). The CDR3 loop reads CARYRGVEGYTF. The DNA for the CDR3 is TGCGCCAGGTACAGGGGCGTCGAGGGCTACACCTTC.

The chain carries TRBV19 and TRBJ1-2; 7 bases line up with TRBD1. The CDR3 is 14 residues long. Trimming took 4 bases from V and 3 from J; bases not matched to a gene: 5. CDR1 and CDR2 (germline): LNHDA, SQIVND (reference sequence). The CDR3, as DNA: TGTGCCAGTAGTACTCCAGACAGGGACTATGGCTACACCTTC. It specifies CASSTPDRDYGYTF.

The V and J genes are TRBV6-6 and TRBJ1-5, with TRBD1 matching over 9 bases. CDR3 size: 16 residues. From germline, CDR1 is MNHNY and CDR2 SVGAGI (reference sequence). Trimming removed 5 bases from V and 4 bases from J; junction bases left unmatched: 9. CDR3 protein: CASSREDRGGNQPQHF. CDR3 sequence (DNA): TGTGCCAGCAGTAGAGAGGACAGGGGCGGAAATCAGCCCCAGCATTTT.

The chain is built from TRBV12-5 and TRBJ2-5; 9 bases match TRBD2. CDR3 length: 17 residues. CDR1 and CDR2 from the germline V gene are LGHNT and FRNRAP. After removal of 1 base from V and 2 bases from J, the junction contained 8 bases not matched to a gene. The CDR3 region has the DNA TGTGCTAGTGGTTTGGCCCTTAGGCTAGCGGGACAAGAGACCCAGTACTTC. Translated, it gives CASGLALRLAGQETQYF. Variable domain in full (rest from reference TRBV12-5 and TRBJ2-5): DARVTQTPRHKVTEMGQEVTMRCQPILGHNTVFWYRQTMMQGLELLAYFRNRAPLDDSGMPKDRFSAEMPDATLATLKIQPSEPRDSAVYFCASGLALRLAGQETQYFGPGTRLLVL.

V usage is TRBV5-1 and J usage is TRBJ2-1; 8 bases align to TRBD2. V dropped 0 bases and J dropped 7; count of bases not matched to a gene: 9. Germline-derived CDR1 and CDR2 are SGHRS and YFSETQ. CDR3 length: 16 residues. The CDR3 protein is CASSLGIGSGSNEQFF. The CDR3 DNA follows: TGCGCCAGCAGCTTGGGTATTGGCAGCGGGAGTAATGAGCAGTTCTTC.

The rearrangement links TRBV6-5 to TRBJ1-5, with TRBD1 as a possible D gene (6 bases). CDR3 length: 15 amino acids. Germline lookup yields CDR1 MNHEY and CDR2 SVGAGI. Trimming left V 0 bases short and J 5 bases short, with 11 bases between. Here the CDR3 DNA reads TGTGCCAGCAGTTACTCGACAGGAGGCGATCAGCCCCAGCATTTT. It specifies CASSYSTGGDQPQHF.

This clone was detected only a few times. The V and J genes are TRBV27 and TRBJ1-1, with 7 bases lining up with TRBD1. V was pared by 7 bases and J by 1 base, with 12 bases of the junction left unmatched. CDR1 MNHEY and CDR2 SMNVEV come from the germline V gene (reference sequence). The CDR3 spans 16 residues. The CDR3 nucleotides are TGTGCCAGCACCCGCAACCCGGGACAGAAGAACACTGAAGCTTTCTTT. Translated: CASTRNPGQKNTEAFF.

This clone occurred a few times. The gene calls are TRBV11-2 and TRBJ2-7; the D gene is possibly TRBD1 (6 bases). The CDR3 is made up of 13 amino acids. The germline V and J ends were trimmed by 6 bases and 6 bases, with 15 bases remaining between them. The germline V gene encodes CDR1 SGHAT and CDR2 FQNNGV. The CDR3 is CASSPGVSGEQYF. Here the CDR3 DNA reads TGTGCCAGCAGTCCAGGGGTCTCTGGCGAGCAGTACTTC.

The chain joins TRBV19 to TRBJ1-2; 8 positions agree with TRBD1. Germline V CDR1 and CDR2: LNHDA, SQIVND (reference sequence). V lost 7 bases, J lost 7 bases, and 11 bases stayed unmatched. The CDR3 contains 14 residues. The CDR3 loop is CASTGDRLRRGYTF. CDR3 in DNA: TGTGCCAGTACAGGGGACAGGCTTCGACGTGGCTACACCTTC.